A single sample is the source of the 6 T cell receptor beta chains below, sequenced in a study of cytomegalovirus exposure and HLA in healthy donors. The primer mix had 60 Vbeta and 13 Jbeta primers. Produced via immunoSEQ multiplex PCR; TCRdb's table is partial and in-frame only. The profile shows under 150,000 clones, 65% to 80% of them singletons. Sequenced: PBMCs. Receptors were obtained from a woman between 35 and 50 years old in good health and CMV-seronegative.

CDR3 sequence (DNA): TGTGCCAGCAGCTCCAGGGGCAGTCTATTTGAAGCTTTCTTT. Encoded protein: CASSSRGSLFEAFF. The chain links TRBV5-4 to TRBJ1-1, with D perhaps matching TRBD1 (6 bases). CDR1 SGHNT and CDR2 YYREEE come from the germline V gene (reference sequence). The V end was cut by 3 bases, the J end by 7 bases, with 16 bases between. The CDR3 sequence is 14 residues long.

V gene TRBV10-2 combines with J gene TRBJ2-1, with 7 bases lining up with TRBD1. With 7 bases clipped from V and 8 bases from J, the junction kept 11 bases outside the gene matches. Germline V gene data show CDR1 as WSHSY and CDR2 as SAAADI. This CDR3 has 14 residues. The CDR3 nucleotides read TGCGCCAGCATGGACAGGAACGGCAATTATGAGCAGTTCTTC. It is translated as CASMDRNGNYEQFF.

This clone has only one observation. V is TRBV5-1 and J is TRBJ2-3, with 7 bases matching TRBD2. Trimming took 0 bases from V and 6 from J; bases not matched to a gene: 1. This CDR3 has 13 residues. In germline, CDR1 is SGHRS, CDR2 YFSETQ. The CDR3 DNA follows: TGCGCCAGCAGCTTGGCCGGGAGGGATACGCAGTATTTT. Its protein is CASSLAGRDTQYF.

The rearrangement joins TRBV10-3 to TRBJ1-1; TRBD1 matches at 10 bases. CDR1 is ENHRY and CDR2 is SYGVKD in the germline V gene. There are 14 residues in the CDR3. V gave up 6 bases and J gave up 6 bases; unmatched junction bases: 7. The CDR3 nucleotides read TGTGCCATCAGCCCTGGACAGGGGGTATCTGAAGCTTTCTTT. As protein: CAISPGQGVSEAFF.

This clone has a handful of counts. The rearrangement joins TRBV4-1 to TRBJ2-7; weak D call: TRBD1 (5 bases). Trimming stripped 1 base from V and 0 bases from J, with 10 bases between. Germline CDR1 reads MGHRA; CDR2 reads YSYEKL. The CDR3 is 15 residues long. CDR3 nucleotide sequence: TGCGCCAGCAGCCAAGTGACAGCAGCCTCCTACGAGCAGTACTTC. Its translation is CASSQVTAASYEQYF.

This rearrangement joins TRBV4-1 to TRBJ1-5; D remains unclear. The CDR3 extends over 18 amino acids. Per the germline V gene, CDR1 is MGHRA and CDR2 is YSYEKL. V lost 3 bases and J 2 bases, leaving 20 bases between the germline ends. CDR3 nucleotide sequence: TGCGCCAGCAGCCATCCCGCCGACCAATCTCGGGGCAATCAGCCCCAGCATTTT. Its protein product is CASSHPADQSRGNQPQHF.